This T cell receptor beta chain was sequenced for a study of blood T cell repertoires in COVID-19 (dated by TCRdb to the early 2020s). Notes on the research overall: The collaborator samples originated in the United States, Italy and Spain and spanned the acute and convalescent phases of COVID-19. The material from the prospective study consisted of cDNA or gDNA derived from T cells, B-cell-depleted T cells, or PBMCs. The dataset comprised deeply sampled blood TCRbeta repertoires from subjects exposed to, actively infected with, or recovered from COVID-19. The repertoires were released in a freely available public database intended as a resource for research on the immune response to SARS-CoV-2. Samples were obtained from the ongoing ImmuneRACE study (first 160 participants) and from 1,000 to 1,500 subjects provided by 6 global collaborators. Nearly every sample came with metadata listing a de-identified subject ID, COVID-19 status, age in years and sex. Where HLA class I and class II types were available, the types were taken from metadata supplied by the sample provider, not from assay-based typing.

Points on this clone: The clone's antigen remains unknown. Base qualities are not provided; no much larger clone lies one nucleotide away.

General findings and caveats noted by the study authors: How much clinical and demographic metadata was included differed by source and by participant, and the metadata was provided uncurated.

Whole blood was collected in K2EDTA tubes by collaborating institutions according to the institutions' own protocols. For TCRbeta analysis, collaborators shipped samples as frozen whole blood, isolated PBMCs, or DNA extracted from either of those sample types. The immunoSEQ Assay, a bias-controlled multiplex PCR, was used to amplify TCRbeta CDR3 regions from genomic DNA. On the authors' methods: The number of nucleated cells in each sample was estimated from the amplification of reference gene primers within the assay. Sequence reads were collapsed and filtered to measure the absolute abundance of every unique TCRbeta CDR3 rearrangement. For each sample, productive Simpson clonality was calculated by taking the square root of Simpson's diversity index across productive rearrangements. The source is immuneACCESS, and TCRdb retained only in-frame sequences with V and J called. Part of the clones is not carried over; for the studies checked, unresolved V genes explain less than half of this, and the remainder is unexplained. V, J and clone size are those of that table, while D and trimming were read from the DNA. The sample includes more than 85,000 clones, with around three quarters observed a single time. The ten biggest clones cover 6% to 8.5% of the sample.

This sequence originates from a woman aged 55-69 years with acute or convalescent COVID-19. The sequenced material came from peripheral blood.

The CDR3 loop reads CASSPRQGTTEAFF. The nucleotides are TGTGCCAGCTCACCACGTCAGGGGACCACTGAAGCTTTCTTT. Recombination linked TRBV18 to TRBJ1-1, and possibly TRBD1, on 6 matching bases. CDR1 KGHSH and CDR2 LQKENI were looked up in the germline V gene. From the cysteine through the phenylalanine, the CDR3 covers 14 amino acids. The read is trimmed to its CDR3 DNA, 42 bases read in frame from base 1. Between the V and J ends, shortened by 1 base and 4 bases respectively, the junction contains 10 bases.